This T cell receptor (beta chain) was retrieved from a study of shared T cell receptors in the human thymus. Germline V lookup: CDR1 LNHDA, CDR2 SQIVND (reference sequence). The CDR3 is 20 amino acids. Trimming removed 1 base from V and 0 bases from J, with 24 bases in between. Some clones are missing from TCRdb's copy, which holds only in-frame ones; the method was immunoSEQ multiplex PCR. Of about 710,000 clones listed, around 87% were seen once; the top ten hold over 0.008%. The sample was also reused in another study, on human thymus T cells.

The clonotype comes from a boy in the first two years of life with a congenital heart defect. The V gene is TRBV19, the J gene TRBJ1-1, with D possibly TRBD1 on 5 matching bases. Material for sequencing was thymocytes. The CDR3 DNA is TGTGCCAGTAGTATAGTAAGGACGGAAGGCGATCCGGGGGTGAACACTGAAGCTTTCTTT. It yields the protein CASSIVRTEGDPGVNTEAFF.